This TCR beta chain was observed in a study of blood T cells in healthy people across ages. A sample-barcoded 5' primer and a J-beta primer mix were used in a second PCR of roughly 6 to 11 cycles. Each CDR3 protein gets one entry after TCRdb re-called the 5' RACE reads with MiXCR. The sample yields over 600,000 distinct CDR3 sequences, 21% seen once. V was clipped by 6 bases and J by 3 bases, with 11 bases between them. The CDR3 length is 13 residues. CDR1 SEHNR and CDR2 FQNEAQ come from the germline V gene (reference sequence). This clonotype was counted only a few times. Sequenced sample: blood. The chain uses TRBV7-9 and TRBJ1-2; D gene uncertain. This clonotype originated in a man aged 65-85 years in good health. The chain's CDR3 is CASRRDMDYGYTF. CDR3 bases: TGTGCCAGCAGACGCGACATGGACTATGGCTACACCTTC.